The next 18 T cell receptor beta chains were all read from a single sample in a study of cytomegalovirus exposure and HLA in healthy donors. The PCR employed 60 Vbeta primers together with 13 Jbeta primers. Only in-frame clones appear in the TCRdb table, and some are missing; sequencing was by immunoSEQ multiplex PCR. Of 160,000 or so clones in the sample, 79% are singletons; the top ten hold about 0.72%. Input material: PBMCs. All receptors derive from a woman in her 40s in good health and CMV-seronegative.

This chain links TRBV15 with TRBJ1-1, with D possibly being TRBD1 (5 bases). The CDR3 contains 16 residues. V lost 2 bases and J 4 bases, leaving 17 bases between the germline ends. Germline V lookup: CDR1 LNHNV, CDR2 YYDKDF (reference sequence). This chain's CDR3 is CATSRLTGPGGTEAFF. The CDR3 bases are TGTGCCACCAGCAGACTTACCGGGCCCGGGGGCACTGAAGCTTTCTTT.

In DNA form, the CDR3 reads TGCGCCAGCACCGCAGGCGTCCAAGAGACCCAGTACTTC. The encoded protein is CASTAGVQETQYF. The chain recombines TRBV5-1 with TRBJ2-5; D gene uncertain. Trimming pared 6 bases from V and 1 base from J, leaving 10 bases between. This CDR3 region has 13 residues. Germline V lookup: CDR1 SGHRS, CDR2 YFSETQ.

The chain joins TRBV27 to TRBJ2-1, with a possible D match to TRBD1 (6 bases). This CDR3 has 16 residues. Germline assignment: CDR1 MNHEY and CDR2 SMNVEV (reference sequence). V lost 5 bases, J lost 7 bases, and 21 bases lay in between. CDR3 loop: CASSRLGAGRRNEQFF. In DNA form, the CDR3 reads TGTGCCAGCAGTCGTCTGGGGGCAGGGCGACGGAATGAGCAGTTCTTC.

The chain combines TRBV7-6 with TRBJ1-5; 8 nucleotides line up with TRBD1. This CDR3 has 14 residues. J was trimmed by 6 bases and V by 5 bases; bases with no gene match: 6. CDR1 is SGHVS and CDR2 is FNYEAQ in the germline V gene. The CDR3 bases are TGTGCCAGCAGCCAAGGACAGGGAAGTCAGCCCCAGCATTTT. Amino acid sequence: CASSQGQGSQPQHF.

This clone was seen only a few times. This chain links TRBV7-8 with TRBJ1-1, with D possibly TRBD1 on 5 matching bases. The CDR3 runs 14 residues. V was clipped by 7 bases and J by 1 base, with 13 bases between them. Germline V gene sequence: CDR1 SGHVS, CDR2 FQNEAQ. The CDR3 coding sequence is TGTGCCAGCATCCTGGGGACTGGGAACACTGAAGCTTTCTTT. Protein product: CASILGTGNTEAFF.

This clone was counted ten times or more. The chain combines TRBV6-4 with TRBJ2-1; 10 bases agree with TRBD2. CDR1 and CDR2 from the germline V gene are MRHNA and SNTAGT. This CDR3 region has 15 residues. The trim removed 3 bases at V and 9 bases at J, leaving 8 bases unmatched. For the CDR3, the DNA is TGTGCCAGCAGTGAGTCAGCGGGGGGGCGTGGTGAGCAGTTCTTC. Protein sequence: CASSESAGGRGEQFF.

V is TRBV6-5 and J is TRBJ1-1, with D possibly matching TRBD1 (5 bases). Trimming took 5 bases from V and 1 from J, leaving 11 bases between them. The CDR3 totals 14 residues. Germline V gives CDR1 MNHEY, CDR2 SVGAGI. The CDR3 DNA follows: TGTGCCAGCAGTACTCGACAGTGGAACACTGAAGCTTTCTTT. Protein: CASSTRQWNTEAFF.

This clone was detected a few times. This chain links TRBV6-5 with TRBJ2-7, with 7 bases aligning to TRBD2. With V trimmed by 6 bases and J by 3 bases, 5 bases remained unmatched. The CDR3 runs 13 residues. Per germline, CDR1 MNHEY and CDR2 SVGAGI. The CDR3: CASSRTSDYEQYF. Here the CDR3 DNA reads TGTGCCAGCAGCCGCACTAGCGACTACGAGCAGTACTTC.

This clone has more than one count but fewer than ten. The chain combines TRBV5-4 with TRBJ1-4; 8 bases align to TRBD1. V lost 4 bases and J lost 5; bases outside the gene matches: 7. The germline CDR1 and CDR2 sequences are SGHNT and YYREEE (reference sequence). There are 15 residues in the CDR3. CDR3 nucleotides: TGTGCCAGCAGCGGTAGACAGGGGACGAATGAAAAACTGTTTTTT. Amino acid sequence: CASSGRQGTNEKLFF. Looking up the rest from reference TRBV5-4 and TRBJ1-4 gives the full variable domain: ETGVTQSPTHLIKTRGQQVTLRCSSQSGHNTVSWYQQALGQGPQFIFQYYREEENGRGNFPPRFSGLQFPNYSSELNVNALELDDSALYLCASSGRQGTNEKLFFGSGTQLSVL.

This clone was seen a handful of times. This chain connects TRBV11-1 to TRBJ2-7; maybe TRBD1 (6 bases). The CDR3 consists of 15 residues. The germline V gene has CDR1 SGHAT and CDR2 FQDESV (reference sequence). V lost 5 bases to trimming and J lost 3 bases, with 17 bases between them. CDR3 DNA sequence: TGTGCCAGCAGCCGCTTAAGGTCGACAGGCTACGAGCAGTACTTC. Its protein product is CASSRLRSTGYEQYF.

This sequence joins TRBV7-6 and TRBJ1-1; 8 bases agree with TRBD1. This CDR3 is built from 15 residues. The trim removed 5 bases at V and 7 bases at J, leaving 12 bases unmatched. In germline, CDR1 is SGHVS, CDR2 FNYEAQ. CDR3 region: CASSELGQGRVEAFF. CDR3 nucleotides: TGTGCCAGCAGCGAATTAGGACAGGGCCGGGTTGAAGCTTTCTTT.

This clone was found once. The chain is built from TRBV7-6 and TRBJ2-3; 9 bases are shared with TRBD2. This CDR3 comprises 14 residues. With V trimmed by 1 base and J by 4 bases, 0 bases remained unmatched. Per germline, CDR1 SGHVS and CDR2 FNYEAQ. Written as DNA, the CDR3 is TGTGCCAGCAGCTTAGGCGGGGGGGCAGATACGCAGTATTTT. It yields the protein CASSLGGGADTQYF.

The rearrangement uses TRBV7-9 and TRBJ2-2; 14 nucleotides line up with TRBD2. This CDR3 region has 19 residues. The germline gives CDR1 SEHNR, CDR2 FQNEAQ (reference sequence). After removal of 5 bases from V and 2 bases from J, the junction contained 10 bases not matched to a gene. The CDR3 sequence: CASSPIGLAGGRNTGELFF. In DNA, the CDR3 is TGTGCCAGCAGCCCCATCGGACTAGCGGGAGGACGAAACACCGGGGAGCTGTTTTTT.

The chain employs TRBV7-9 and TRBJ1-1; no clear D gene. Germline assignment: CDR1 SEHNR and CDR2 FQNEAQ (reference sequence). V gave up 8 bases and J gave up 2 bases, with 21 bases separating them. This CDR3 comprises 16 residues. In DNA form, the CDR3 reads TGTGCCAGCCTGAGAGGAAAAAAAGTCCCCAACACTGAAGCTTTCTTT. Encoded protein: CASLRGKKVPNTEAFF.

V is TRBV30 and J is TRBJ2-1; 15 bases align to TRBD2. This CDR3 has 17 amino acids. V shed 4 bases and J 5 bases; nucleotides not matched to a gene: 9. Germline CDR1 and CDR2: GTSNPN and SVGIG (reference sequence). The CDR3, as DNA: TGTGCCTGGATGGGACTAGCGGGAGGACCCACCCACAATGAGCAGTTCTTC. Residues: CAWMGLAGGPTHNEQFF.

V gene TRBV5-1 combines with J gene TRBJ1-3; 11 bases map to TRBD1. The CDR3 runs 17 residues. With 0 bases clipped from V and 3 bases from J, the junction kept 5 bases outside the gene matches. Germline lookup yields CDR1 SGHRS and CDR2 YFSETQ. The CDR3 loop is CASSLAGGTGGGNTIYF. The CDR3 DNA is TGCGCCAGCAGCTTGGCCGGCGGGACAGGGGGTGGAAACACCATATATTTT.

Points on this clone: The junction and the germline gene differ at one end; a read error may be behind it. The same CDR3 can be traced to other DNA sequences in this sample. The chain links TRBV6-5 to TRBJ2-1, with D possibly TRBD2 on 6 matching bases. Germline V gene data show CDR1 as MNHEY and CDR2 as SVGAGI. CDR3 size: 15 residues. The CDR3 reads CASSYGSSAYNEQFF. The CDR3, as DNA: TGCGCCAGCAGTTACGGGTCTAGCGCCTACAATGAGCAGTTCTTC.

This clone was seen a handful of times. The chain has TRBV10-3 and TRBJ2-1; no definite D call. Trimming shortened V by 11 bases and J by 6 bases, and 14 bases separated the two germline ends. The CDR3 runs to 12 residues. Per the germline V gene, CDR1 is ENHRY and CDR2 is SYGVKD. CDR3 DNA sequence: TGTGCCGTCGCCAGTCGATTCAATGAGCAGTTCTTC. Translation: CAVASRFNEQFF.